One and the same sample provided the 21 T cell receptor beta chains below, sequenced in a study of blood T cells in healthy people across ages. The second PCR ran about 6 to 11 cycles with a sample-barcoded 5' primer and J-beta primers. MiXCR was run by TCRdb on the 5' RACE reads, yielding one entry per CDR3 protein. The sample lists 850,000 or so distinct CDR3 sequences; around 30% were seen once. The source material was blood. Receptor source: a woman aged 80 or over in good health.

Comment on this clonotype: This may come from a read error, since a much larger clone is one base off. V is TRBV20-1 and J is TRBJ1-2; 7 bases match TRBD1. Germline V CDR1 and CDR2: DFQATT, SNEGSKA (reference sequence). This CDR3 contains 17 residues. The CDR3 DNA reads TGCAGTGCTAGACCTGCTTACGGCTCCGGGACAGCGGATGGCGACACCTTC. This codes for CSARPAYGSGTADGDTF.

This sequence joins TRBV13 and TRBJ2-4, with a tentative D call TRBD1 (6 bases). The germline V gene has CDR1 PRHDT and CDR2 FYEKMQ (reference sequence). The CDR3 spans 13 residues. Trimming took 5 bases from V and 4 from J, leaving 9 bases between them. CDR3: CASSLDRKNIQYF. The CDR3 region has the DNA TGTGCCAGCAGCCTCGACAGGAAAAACATTCAGTACTTC.

Concerning this clonotype: With a much larger clone just one base away, this may be a read error. The rearrangement uses TRBV12-3 or TRBV12-4 and TRBJ2-1; tentative D call: TRBD1 (5 bases). Trimming left V 2 bases short and J 0 bases short, with 17 bases between. CDR3 size: 18 residues. The chain's CDR3 is CASSLRGDSPPSYNEQFF. The CDR3 DNA follows: TGTGCCAGCAGTTTAAGAGGTGACAGTCCTCCCTCCTACAATGAGCAGTTCTTC.

In regard to this clonotype: This may be a read error, as it is one base from a much larger clone. V and J are TRBV12-3 or TRBV12-4 and TRBJ2-7, with D possibly matching TRBD2 (6 bases). The J call may be mistaken, given a closer DNA end match to TRBJ2-5. The CDR3 loop spans 12 amino acids. CDR3 DNA: TGTGCCGGCAGTTTAGGAGGGGTGACCCAGTACTTC. Translated: CAGSLGGVTQYF.

Regarding this clonotype: A much bigger clone sits one base away, suggesting this may be a read error. The chain carries TRBV7-6 and TRBJ2-1; either TRBD1 or TRBD2 may supply D (5 bases each). The germline V gene has CDR1 SGHVS and CDR2 FNYEAQ. CDR3 length equals 14 residues. Trimming pared 3 bases from V and 7 bases from J, leaving 13 bases between. The CDR3 spells CASSFYKGSNEQFF. Written as DNA, the CDR3 is TGTGCCAGCAGCTTCTACAAGGGGAGTAATGAGCAGTTCTTC.

The rearrangement uses TRBV12-3 or TRBV12-4 and TRBJ2-3; 7 bases are a match to TRBD2. The CDR3 has 17 residues. V lost 4 bases and J lost 5; bases outside the gene matches: 15. CDR3 in DNA: TGTGCCAGCAGTTCGATCGGACTAGGCCTGGGAGAAGATACGCAGTATTTT. Its protein product is CASSSIGLGLGEDTQYF.

The sample holds many counts of this clonotype. This chain connects TRBV10-3 to TRBJ2-3; D possibly matches TRBD1 or TRBD2 (5 bases each). Looked up from germline, CDR1 is ENHRY and CDR2 is SYGVKD. The V and J ends lost 10 bases and 0 bases respectively, with 14 bases between them. The CDR3 consists of 14 residues. Here the CDR3 reads CATTFGASTDTQYF. The CDR3 nucleotides are TGTGCCACCACGTTCGGGGCAAGCACAGATACGCAGTATTTT.

As concerns this clonotype: A read error may account for a junction end that differs from germline. The chain combines TRBV5-1 with TRBJ2-2; D is perhaps TRBD2 (5 bases). CDR3 size: 14 residues. CDR1 is SGHRS and CDR2 is YFSETQ in the germline V gene. CDR3 amino acids: CASSLGLPTGERFF. Here the CDR3 DNA reads TGCGCCAGCAGCTTGGGACTTCCTACCGGGGAGCGGTTTTTT.

This clonotype was picked up a small number of times. The V call is TRBV6-2 or TRBV6-3, the J call TRBJ1-2; D is unclear. Germline CDR1 and CDR2: MNHEY and SVGEGT. CDR3 length: 12 residues. V shed 4 bases and J shed 11 bases, with 14 bases lying between them. The CDR3 DNA reads TGTGCCAGCAGTTTCCGACTGCTTAGGTACACCTTC. Encoded protein: CASSFRLLRYTF.

This clonotype was seen a handful of times. The rearrangement joins TRBV9 to TRBJ2-2, with D perhaps matching TRBD1 (6 bases). Germline loops: CDR1 SGDLS, CDR2 YYNGEE. The CDR3 is 15 residues long. V was clipped by 5 bases and J by 2 bases, with 13 bases between them. CDR3 residues: CASSAGTPNTGELFF. DNA for the CDR3: TGTGCCAGCAGTGCCGGGACACCCAACACCGGGGAGCTGTTTTTT.

In its sample, this clonotype was seen a few times. The chain recombines TRBV5-8 with TRBJ2-1; D possibly corresponds to TRBD1 (6 bases). Trimming removed 4 bases at V and 7 bases at J, with 21 bases between. The CDR3 has 16 amino acids. Per germline, CDR1 SGHTS and CDR2 YDEGEE. The CDR3 sequence is CASSIFQGSMVNEQFF. The CDR3 nucleotides are TGTGCCAGCAGCATCTTCCAGGGGTCGATGGTAAATGAGCAGTTCTTC.

This clonotype has a handful of counts. The chain has TRBV2 and TRBJ2-5; 9 nucleotides agree with TRBD1. The V and J ends lost 6 bases and 5 bases, in that order; junction bases with no gene match: 10. The CDR3 runs to 15 residues. Germline loops: CDR1 SNHLY, CDR2 FYNNEI. The CDR3 spells CASRKRDRVEETQYF. CDR3 nucleotide sequence: TGTGCCAGCAGAAAAAGGGACAGGGTTGAGGAGACCCAGTACTTC. Full variable domain (missing parts from reference TRBV2 and TRBJ2-5): EPEVTQTPSHQVTQMGQEVILRCVPISNHLYFYWYRQILGQKVEFLVSFYNNEISEKSEIFDDQFSVERPDGSNFTLKIRSTKLEDSAMYFCASRKRDRVEETQYFGPGTRLLVL.

V gene TRBV12-3 or TRBV12-4 combines with J gene TRBJ1-2; 9 nucleotides line up with TRBD1. The V segment lost 4 bases and the J segment 14 bases; nucleotides outside the gene matches: 14. The CDR3 runs 14 residues. CDR3 nucleotide sequence: TGTGCCAGCAGTTCCGTAGACAGGGGGTCTACGTATACCTTC. It translates to CASSSVDRGSTYTF.

This clonotype was found many times. V gene TRBV5-4 combines with J gene TRBJ2-3; no clear D. CDR3 length equals 13 residues. Trimming left V 4 bases short and J 6 bases short, with 12 bases between. Germline CDR1 and CDR2: SGHNT and YYREEE (reference sequence). The CDR3: CASSVGTEDTQYF. DNA of the CDR3: TGTGCCAGCAGCGTGGGAACGGAGGATACGCAGTATTTT.

V is TRBV5-1 and J is TRBJ2-3; tentatively, D is TRBD2 (6 bases). Trimming left V 0 bases short and J 0 bases short, with 11 bases between. This CDR3 is 16 amino acids long. CDR1 is SGHRS, CDR2 YFSETQ, per germline. The CDR3 nucleotides read TGCGCCAGCAGCTTGGCCGGGGGAACTAGCACAGATACGCAGTATTTT. This gives the protein CASSLAGGTSTDTQYF.

Regarding this clonotype: With a much larger clone just one base away, this may be a read error. The V call is TRBV18, the J call TRBJ1-2; 7 bases fit TRBD1. Germline CDR1 is KGHSH and CDR2 is LQKENI. CDR3 length: 14 residues. CDR3 region: CANSPTGVGYGYTF. The CDR3 nucleotides are TGTGCCAACTCACCTACAGGGGTGGGCTATGGCTACACCTTC.

This clonotype was detected ten times or more. The rearrangement joins TRBV5-1 to TRBJ2-5; 7 bases fit TRBD2. V lost 1 base and J lost 5; bases outside the gene matches: 8. The CDR3 extends over 15 amino acids. CDR1 and CDR2 (germline): SGHRS, YFSETQ. CDR3 bases: TGCGCCAGCAGCTTGTCGACGGGGGGAGGTGAGACCCAGTACTTC. Amino acid sequence: CASSLSTGGGETQYF.

This rearrangement joins TRBV27 to TRBJ2-5, with 12 positions matching TRBD1. This CDR3 is built from 17 residues. Trimming cost V 6 bases and J 5 bases; bases outside gene matches: 13. Germline V gives CDR1 MNHEY, CDR2 SMNVEV (reference sequence). The DNA of the CDR3 is TGTGCCAGCAGATCAGGGGGGGGACAGGGGGCGAGGGAGACCCAGTACTTC. Translated, it gives CASRSGGGQGARETQYF.

This clonotype was observed at least ten times. V gene TRBV5-5 combines with J gene TRBJ2-3; either TRBD1 or TRBD2 may fit D (6 bases each). This CDR3 comprises 16 residues. Germline assignment: CDR1 SGHKS and CDR2 YYEKEE (reference sequence). Deletions cut 3 bases from V and 1 base from J, with 15 bases between. The CDR3 loop reads CASSSRPGGRTDTQYF. In nucleotides, the CDR3 is TGTGCCAGCAGCTCCCGTCCCGGGGGCCGCACAGATACGCAGTATTTT.

This clonotype was counted at least ten times. The J gene is TRBJ2-5, the V gene TRBV7-2; D is undetermined. CDR1 is SGHTA, CDR2 FQGNSA, per germline. Trimming removed 0 bases from V and 5 bases from J, with 16 bases in between. The CDR3 runs 16 residues. CDR3 region: CASSLARALLGETQYF. The CDR3 DNA follows: TGTGCCAGCAGCTTAGCCCGGGCCTTGTTGGGGGAGACCCAGTACTTC.

This clonotype was counted ten times or more. The chain uses TRBV7-2 and TRBJ1-2, with D unclear. Trimming left V 2 bases short and J 6 bases short, with 10 bases between. Germline loops: CDR1 SGHTA, CDR2 FQGNSA. The CDR3 consists of 13 residues. In DNA, the CDR3 is TGTGCCAGCAGCTTACTGCGGAGGGATGGCTACACCTTC. Its translation: CASSLLRRDGYTF.